Below, 19 T cell receptor beta chains from the same sample are listed, as sequenced in a study of blood T cells in healthy people across ages. The use of a sample-barcoded 5' primer and a J-beta primer mix characterized a second PCR of about 7 to 12 cycles. From the 5' RACE reads, TCRdb called clonotypes with MiXCR, one entry per CDR3 protein. In the table there are 600,000 or so distinct CDR3 sequences, approximately 30% of which are singletons. Sequencing was performed on blood. These receptors were taken from a woman at least 80 years old in good health.

V usage is TRBV14 and J usage is TRBJ1-6; no clear D. The germline V gene has CDR1 SGHDN and CDR2 FVKESK. There are 16 residues in the CDR3. The V end was cut by 0 bases, the J end by 10 bases, with 16 bases between. This CDR3 is CASSQDQSGLGSPLHF. The CDR3 DNA is TGTGCCAGCAGCCAAGATCAAAGTGGGTTGGGCTCACCCCTCCACTTT.

The rearrangement links TRBV20-1 to TRBJ1-2; D is perhaps TRBD1 (5 bases). Between the trimmed V and J ends, which lost 3 bases and 7 bases, there was a span of 15 bases. The germline V gene has CDR1 DFQATT and CDR2 SNEGSKA (reference sequence). This CDR3 has 13 amino acids. The CDR3 DNA is TGCAGTGCTAGGAACCGTCTTAGGGGTGGCTACACCTTC. Translation: CSARNRLRGGYTF.

This clonotype came up many times. The chain combines TRBV20-1 with TRBJ2-1; D might be TRBD1 or TRBD2, each matching 6 bases. The CDR3 covers 13 residues. The germline gives CDR1 DFQATT, CDR2 SNEGSKA (reference sequence). V was cut by 3 bases and J by 6 bases, with 12 bases left in between. The CDR3 DNA reads as TGCAGTGCTAGGGTCGGGGGCGGCAATGAGCAGTTCTTC. Its protein is CSARVGGGNEQFF.

With regard to this clonotype: Just one base apart from a much larger clone, this may be a read error. The V call is TRBV5-5, the J call TRBJ2-7; 7 bases agree with TRBD1. After removal of 3 bases from V and 4 bases from J, the junction contained 7 bases not matched to a gene. The CDR3 has 14 residues. Germline-derived CDR1 and CDR2 are SGHKS and YYEKEE (reference sequence). DNA for the CDR3: TGTGCCAGCAGCTGGTATGGGACAGCGTACGAGCAGTACTTC. This gives the protein CASSWYGTAYEQYF.

The rearrangement joins TRBV12-3 or TRBV12-4 to TRBJ1-5; TRBD1 matches 8 bases. The CDR3 runs to 18 residues. J was trimmed by 6 bases and V by 6 bases; bases with no gene match: 19. Here the CDR3 reads CASSPSLVFRGPGQPQHF. The CDR3 DNA reads TGTGCCAGCAGCCCCAGTTTAGTGTTCAGGGGGCCTGGTCAGCCCCAGCATTTT.

In its sample, this clonotype was seen a few times. The genes are TRBV12-3 or TRBV12-4 and TRBJ1-2; 8 bases are a match to TRBD1. J gave up 0 bases and V 2 bases, and 11 bases lay outside the gene matches. The CDR3 covers 18 residues. CDR3 loop: CASSLLAGGYPANYGYTF. CDR3 sequence (DNA): TGTGCCAGCAGTTTACTTGCAGGGGGCTACCCCGCTAACTATGGCTACACCTTC.

This chain connects TRBV20-1 to TRBJ2-1; TRBD1 agrees at 7 bases. Trimming cost V 2 bases and J 8 bases; bases outside gene matches: 3. From germline, CDR1 is DFQATT and CDR2 SNEGSKA (reference sequence). There are 12 residues in the CDR3. For the CDR3, the DNA is TGCAGTGCTAGACACAGGGGAGATGAGCAGTTCTTC. Its translation is CSARHRGDEQFF.

In this sample, this clonotype turned up many times. This rearrangement joins TRBV7-6 to TRBJ1-2, with 7 bases lining up with TRBD1. CDR3 length: 14 amino acids. J gave up 7 bases and V 4 bases, and 9 bases lay outside the gene matches. Germline values: CDR1 SGHVS, CDR2 FNYEAQ. The CDR3 sequence is CASSSRQGGSGYTF. CDR3 nucleotides: TGTGCCAGCAGCTCCCGACAGGGTGGTTCTGGCTACACCTTC. The full variable domain, with the rest looked up from reference TRBV7-6 and TRBJ1-2, is GAGVSQSPRYKVTKRGQDVALRCDPISGHVSLYWYRQALGQGPEFLTYFNYEAQQDKSGLPNDRFSAERPEGSISTLTIQRTEQRDSAMYRCASSSRQGGSGYTFGSGTRLTVV.

This clonotype was detected ten times or more. The V and J genes are TRBV11-2 and TRBJ2-5, with 10 bases fitting TRBD2. CDR1 is SGHAT and CDR2 is FQNNGV in the germline V gene. Trimming at V came to 2 bases and at J to 1 base, leaving 7 bases not matched to a gene. CDR3 size: 17 residues. CDR3 sequence reads: CASSLSLAGGTQETQYF. The DNA for the CDR3 is TGTGCCAGCAGCTTATCTTTAGCGGGGGGAACCCAAGAGACCCAGTACTTC.

The CDR3 sequence is CASSAAGTGGSIGYTF. The CDR3 nucleotides read TGTGCCAGCAGCGCCGCCGGGACAGGGGGTTCAATTGGCTACACCTTC. The chain employs TRBV7-2 and TRBJ1-2, with TRBD1 matching over 11 bases. This CDR3 is built from 16 residues. Per germline, CDR1 SGHTA and CDR2 FQGNSA. With V trimmed by 5 bases and J by 7 bases, 12 bases remained unmatched.

This clonotype was found a few times. Just one base apart from a much larger clone, this may be a read error. The rearrangement uses TRBV6-2 or TRBV6-3 and TRBJ2-6, with TRBD1 matching 10 bases. Per germline, CDR1 MNHEY and CDR2 SVGEGT. The CDR3 consists of 17 residues. Here the CDR3 reads CASSAWDRGFGANVRTF. CDR3 nucleotide sequence: TGTGCCAGCAGTGCCTGGGACAGGGGCTTCGGGGCCAACGTCCGGACTTTC.

This clonotype occurred many times. The chain links TRBV20-1 to TRBJ1-5; D not certain. Germline V gene data show CDR1 as DFQATT and CDR2 as SNEGSKA (reference sequence). The V gene lost 6 bases and the J gene lost 2 bases, with 17 bases spanning the gap. This CDR3 has 15 residues. For the CDR3, the DNA is TGCAGTGCATACGGGATGATGGCGGGCAATCAGCCCCAGCATTTT. Its protein is CSAYGMMAGNQPQHF.

This clonotype has only a few counts. The V gene is TRBV10-3, the J gene TRBJ1-1, with 10 positions matching TRBD1. CDR3 length: 13 amino acids. V was pared by 11 bases and J by 5 bases, with 8 bases of the junction left unmatched. Looked up from germline, CDR1 is ENHRY and CDR2 is SYGVKD. The CDR3 loop is CAALDRGQTEAFF. The CDR3 nucleotides read TGTGCCGCCCTAGACAGGGGGCAAACTGAAGCTTTCTTT.

The rearrangement joins TRBV12-3 or TRBV12-4 to TRBJ2-3; 7 bases are shared with TRBD2. The V gene end was trimmed by 6 bases and the J gene end by 5 bases; junction bases not matched to a gene: 8. This CDR3 has 14 amino acids. The CDR3 nucleotides read TGTGCCAGCAGGGGACCTAGCGGCGTAGATACGCAGTATTTT. It specifies CASRGPSGVDTQYF.

As concerns this clonotype: This clone may be a read error of a much larger clone one base away. The CDR3 coding sequence is TGTGCCAGCAGTTACGGAGCGGGTGCTAGCACAGATATGCAGTATTTT. This gives the protein CASSYGAGASTDMQYF. The gene calls are TRBV6-5 and TRBJ2-3, with D possibly matching TRBD2 (6 bases). Germline V CDR1 and CDR2: MNHEY, SVGAGI. The CDR3 extends over 16 amino acids.

About this clonotype itself: This sequence may be a read error, since a much larger clone differs from it by one base. The chain recombines TRBV20-1 with TRBJ2-1, with TRBD2 matching 14 bases. The J call may be incorrect, as the DNA end agrees better with TRBJ2-7. Per the germline V gene, CDR1 is DFQATT and CDR2 is SNEGSKA (reference sequence). The CDR3 has 16 residues. In nucleotides, the CDR3 is TGCAGTGCTCCTAGACTAGCGGGGGGGACCTACAATGAGCAGTACTTC. Translating gives CSAPRLAGGTYNEQYF.

This rearrangement joins TRBV6-5 to TRBJ1-1; possibly TRBD1 for D (5 bases). Trimming took 5 bases from V and 4 from J, leaving 11 bases between them. Looked up from germline, CDR1 is MNHEY and CDR2 is SVGAGI. This CDR3 has 13 residues. The DNA for the CDR3 is TGTGCCAGCAGTCGCCGGGGCCTCACTGAAGCTTTCTTT. This encodes CASSRRGLTEAFF.

A remark on this clonotype: This may stem from a read error, because a much larger clone lies one nucleotide away. This chain joins TRBV6-2 or TRBV6-3 and TRBJ1-1; perhaps TRBD1 as D (6 bases). The CDR3 has 13 residues. Trimming pared 2 bases from V and 4 bases from J, leaving 8 bases between. Looked up from germline, CDR1 is MNHEY and CDR2 is SVGEGT. This chain's CDR3 is CASSYTGCTEAFF. CDR3 nucleotide sequence: TGTGCCAGCAGTTACACAGGGTGCACTGAAGCTTTCTTT.

This clonotype was recorded once. One base away lies a much larger clone, so this may be a sequencing read error. The V call is TRBV4-1, the J call TRBJ2-5; TRBD1 agrees at 8 bases. The closer fit of TRBJ2-7 to the DNA end suggests the J call may be wrong. The CDR3 covers 14 residues. Germline V lookup: CDR1 MGHRA, CDR2 YSYEKL. In DNA form, the CDR3 reads TGCGCCAGCAGCCGGACGGACAGGGACAACGAGCAGTACTTC. This codes for CASSRTDRDNEQYF.